This entry lists 28 T cell receptor beta chains sequenced from one sample in a study of blood T cells in healthy people across ages. It was with a sample-barcoded 5' primer and a J-beta primer mix that a second PCR of roughly 6 to 12 cycles was run. TCRdb reprocessed the 5' RACE reads with MiXCR, giving one entry per CDR3 protein. The table shows approximately 790,000 distinct CDR3 sequences, with 60% to 80% occurring only once. The sample consisted of blood. The receptors here all came from a man between 25 and 39 years old in good health.

This clonotype turned up a few times. The chain uses TRBV12-3 or TRBV12-4 and TRBJ2-7; no clear D gene. The CDR3 runs 13 residues. Deletions cut 6 bases from V and 3 bases from J, with 12 bases between. The CDR3 bases are TGTGCCAGCAGCCCCACAATCCTCTACGAGCAGTACTTC. This sequence encodes CASSPTILYEQYF.

This chain joins TRBV5-1 and TRBJ2-1; 8 bases align to TRBD2. J was trimmed by 8 bases and V by 1 base; bases with no gene match: 5. Germline V gives CDR1 SGHRS, CDR2 YFSETQ. This CDR3 contains 14 residues. The CDR3 protein is CASSLTVAGYEQFF. CDR3 DNA: TGCGCCAGCAGCTTGACGGTAGCGGGGTATGAGCAGTTCTTC. Together with reference TRBV5-1 and TRBJ2-1, the CDR3 gives the full variable domain: KAGVTQTPRYLIKTRGQQVTLSCSPISGHRSVSWYQQTPGQGLQFLFEYFSETQRNKGNFPGRFSGRQFSNSRSEMNVSTLELGDSALYLCASSLTVAGYEQFFGPGTRLTVL.

The genes are TRBV20-1 and TRBJ1-1; 11 bases are a match to TRBD1. The V and J ends lost 5 bases and 7 bases, in that order; junction bases with no gene match: 6. CDR1 DFQATT and CDR2 SNEGSKA come from the germline V gene (reference sequence). The CDR3 is 13 amino acids. DNA of the CDR3: TGCAGTGCTCTCCGGACAGGGGGCTTTGAAGCTTTCTTT. It specifies CSALRTGGFEAFF.

The sample holds a few counts of this clonotype. V gene TRBV20-1 combines with J gene TRBJ1-2; D is ambiguous. Germline CDR1 and CDR2: DFQATT and SNEGSKA (reference sequence). The CDR3 totals 19 residues. The V end was cut by 3 bases, the J end by 4 bases, with 30 bases between. The CDR3 region has the DNA TGCAGTGCTAGTCATCAGTCCCTCCTATTGTCCCCACAAGTCTATGGCTACACCTTC. As protein: CSASHQSLLLSPQVYGYTF.

The chain employs TRBV2 and TRBJ2-3, with no clear D. The V end lost 7 bases, the J end lost 0 bases, and 11 bases lay between the germline ends. Germline assignment: CDR1 SNHLY and CDR2 FYNNEI. The CDR3 length is 14 residues. DNA of the CDR3: TGTGCCAGCACCTCGACAACTAGCACAGATACGCAGTATTTT. Translation gives CASTSTTSTDTQYF.

The J gene is TRBJ1-2, the V gene TRBV4-3; D remains unclear. This CDR3 spans 15 amino acids. Germline V gives CDR1 LGHNA, CDR2 YSLEER. V dropped 2 bases and J dropped 6 bases, with 16 bases sitting between them. This chain's CDR3 is CASSQLGYHKDGYTF. The CDR3 DNA sequence: TGCGCCAGCAGCCAACTAGGGTACCATAAGGATGGCTACACCTTC.

The V gene is TRBV9, the J gene TRBJ2-7; 7 nucleotides align to TRBD2. The junction had 12 bases not matched to a gene; V was cut back by 2 bases and J by 7 bases. The CDR3 extends over 15 amino acids. Germline-derived CDR1 and CDR2 are SGDLS and YYNGEE. For the CDR3, the DNA is TGTGCCAGCAGCGTTTTTGGGGGGGACGGGAATGAGCAGTACTTC. Translated, it gives CASSVFGGDGNEQYF.

The chain uses TRBV27 and TRBJ1-2; D remains unclear. The CDR3 has 13 residues. The germline V gene encodes CDR1 MNHEY and CDR2 SMNVEV (reference sequence). V was clipped by 0 bases and J by 6 bases, with 8 bases between them. The CDR3 loop reads CASSLSSTDGYTF. CDR3 DNA sequence: TGTGCCAGCAGTTTATCATCCACTGATGGCTACACCTTC.

Concerning this clonotype: Mismatch with germline at one junction end may stem from a read error. The chain is built from TRBV6-2 or TRBV6-3 and TRBJ2-5; D remains unclear. The CDR3 sequence is 13 residues long. CDR1 MNHEY and CDR2 SVGEGT come from the germline V gene. The chain's CDR3 is CASRTVRGESQYF. CDR3 sequence (DNA): TGTGCCAGCAGGACGGTCCGAGGAGAGTCCCAGTACTTC.

This CDR3 is CASRRGQVQETQYF. The CDR3 DNA reads TGCGCCAGCAGAAGGGGACAGGTCCAAGAGACCCAGTACTTC. The rearrangement links TRBV5-1 to TRBJ2-5, with 8 bases that match TRBD1. Germline CDR1 is SGHRS and CDR2 is YFSETQ. This CDR3 has 14 amino acids. Losses at the gene ends were 5 bases for V and 1 base for J; bases not matched to a gene: 4.

The rearrangement joins TRBV6-2 or TRBV6-3 to TRBJ2-3, with TRBD1 as a possible D gene (6 bases). The CDR3 loop spans 14 amino acids. The germline V gene encodes CDR1 MNHEY and CDR2 SVGEGT. Trimming removed 7 bases from V and 1 base from J, with 12 bases in between. The CDR3 DNA sequence: TGTGCCAGCACCCTGGACAGCCGCACAGATACGCAGTATTTT. Residues: CASTLDSRTDTQYF.

There are a few counts of this clonotype. The chain is built from TRBV2 and TRBJ2-2, with a tentative D call TRBD2 (5 bases). The CDR3 extends over 14 amino acids. V shed 4 bases and J shed 4 bases, with 10 bases lying between them. Per germline, CDR1 SNHLY and CDR2 FYNNEI. The CDR3 coding sequence is TGTGCCAGCAGTGGGGCAGGAGGCACCGGGGAGCTGTTTTTT. Amino acid sequence: CASSGAGGTGELFF.

V usage is TRBV29-1 and J usage is TRBJ2-3, with D perhaps TRBD2 (6 bases). In germline, CDR1 is SQVTM, CDR2 ANQGSEA. The CDR3 length is 11 residues. Trimming stripped 5 bases from V and 4 bases from J, with 7 bases between. CDR3 sequence (DNA): TGCAGCGTTAGGGAGGCAGATACGCAGTATTTT. Translation: CSVREADTQYF.

The chain is built from TRBV5-1 and TRBJ1-5; TRBD1 matches at 7 bases. CDR3 size: 14 residues. Germline lookup yields CDR1 SGHRS and CDR2 YFSETQ. The ends lost 1 base at V and 7 bases at J; junction bases unmatched: 5. Here the CDR3 reads CASSLTGAGQPQHF. As DNA, the CDR3 is TGCGCCAGCAGCTTGACAGGGGCAGGGCAGCCCCAGCATTTT.

V usage is TRBV2 and J usage is TRBJ1-5; unclear D gene. Trimming took off 5 bases at V and 4 bases at J, with 15 bases between the two ends. Germline V gene sequence: CDR1 SNHLY, CDR2 FYNNEI. The CDR3 has 15 amino acids. CDR3 DNA sequence: TGTGCCAGCAGTCCATGCGAGTCCCTGAATCAGCCCCAGCATTTT. It encodes CASSPCESLNQPQHF.

This clonotype was observed a few times. This chain links TRBV10-3 with TRBJ1-2, with TRBD1 matching over 12 bases. There are 14 residues in the CDR3. The junction had 3 bases not matched to a gene; V was cut back by 4 bases and J by 6 bases. The germline gives CDR1 ENHRY, CDR2 SYGVKD. The CDR3 reads CAISVGQGANGYTF. Here the CDR3 DNA reads TGTGCCATCAGTGTGGGACAGGGGGCAAATGGCTACACCTTC.

This chain links TRBV19 with TRBJ2-7; D not resolved. V shed 6 bases and J shed 0 bases, with 12 bases lying between them. Germline values: CDR1 LNHDA, CDR2 SQIVND (reference sequence). This CDR3 contains 14 residues. This chain's CDR3 is CASSLHPSSYEQYF. CDR3 in DNA: TGTGCCAGTAGCTTACACCCGAGCTCCTACGAGCAGTACTTC. Based on the CDR3 plus reference TRBV19 and TRBJ2-7, the full variable domain is DGGITQSPKYLFRKEGQNVTLSCEQNLNHDAMYWYRQDPGQGLRLIYYSQIVNDFQKGDIAEGYSVSREKKESFPLTVTSAQKNPTAFYLCASSLHPSSYEQYFGPGTRLTVT.

The J gene is TRBJ2-3, the V gene TRBV5-1; D gene ambiguous. V was clipped by 0 bases and J by 2 bases, with 10 bases between them. Germline loops: CDR1 SGHRS, CDR2 YFSETQ. The CDR3 has 15 amino acids. For the CDR3, the DNA is TGCGCCAGCAGCTTGGCTTGGAAACTCACAGATACGCAGTATTTT. It encodes CASSLAWKLTDTQYF.

J is TRBJ2-1 and V is TRBV5-4; D is undetermined. V shed 4 bases and J shed 15 bases, with 17 bases lying between them. The V gene's germline CDR1 is SGHNT and CDR2 YYREEE (reference sequence). The CDR3 length is 12 residues. CDR3 sequence reads: CASSGPRGLGFF. CDR3 nucleotide sequence: TGTGCCAGCAGCGGTCCGAGAGGTCTAGGGTTCTTC.

The chain couples TRBV7-2 to TRBJ2-1, with D perhaps TRBD1 (6 bases). This CDR3 region has 14 residues. Looked up from germline, CDR1 is SGHTA and CDR2 is FQGNSA. Trimming took 5 bases from V and 10 from J, leaving 18 bases between them. The CDR3 coding sequence is TGTGCCAGCAGCGTGCAGGGGAACCGACCGGAGCAGTTCTTC. Protein: CASSVQGNRPEQFF.

This clonotype came up a few times. This chain joins TRBV9 and TRBJ2-1, with D possibly TRBD2 on 6 matching bases. CDR1 and CDR2 (germline): SGDLS, YYNGEE. The V end was cut by 3 bases, the J end by 9 bases, with 28 bases between. CDR3 length: 18 amino acids. As DNA, the CDR3 is TGTGCCAGCAGCGCTCGAACCGAAAGTACCGGGACTCCTCTTGAGCAGTTCTTC. Translating it yields CASSARTESTGTPLEQFF.

This clonotype occurred a few times. CDR3 in amino acids: CASSLRGGAVEPYGYTF. The CDR3 coding sequence is TGTGCCAGCAGCTTAAGGGGTGGGGCCGTCGAGCCCTATGGCTACACCTTC. This sequence joins TRBV7-3 and TRBJ1-2; tentatively, D is TRBD1 (5 bases). Germline lookup yields CDR1 SGHTA and CDR2 FQGTGA. The CDR3 loop spans 17 amino acids. Trimming shortened V by 1 base and J by 4 bases, and 19 bases separated the two germline ends.

The rearrangement links TRBV27 to TRBJ1-6; no reliable D call. CDR3 length equals 13 residues. Germline-derived CDR1 and CDR2 are MNHEY and SMNVEV (reference sequence). The V end lost 5 bases, the J end lost 7 bases, and 9 bases lay between the germline ends. The CDR3 loop is CASSTMGNSPLHF. The CDR3 DNA follows: TGTGCCAGCAGTACTATGGGGAATTCACCCCTCCACTTT.

This clonotype was seen just once. The J gene is TRBJ2-1, the V gene TRBV7-2; D not certain. Germline CDR1 and CDR2: SGHTA and FQGNSA. The V end was cut by 2 bases, the J end by 6 bases, with 11 bases between. This CDR3 has 14 amino acids. The CDR3 nucleotides are TGTGCCAGCAGCTTATCCCTGATAACCAATGAGCAGTTCTTC. Translating it yields CASSLSLITNEQFF.

This chain's CDR3 is CASSIRNTYNEQFF. CDR3 bases: TGTGCCAGCAGTATCCGGAACACCTACAATGAGCAGTTCTTC. The chain recombines TRBV27 with TRBJ2-1; D gene uncertain. Trimming removed 5 bases at V and 2 bases at J, with 10 bases between. Per the germline V gene, CDR1 is MNHEY and CDR2 is SMNVEV (reference sequence). CDR3 size: 14 residues.

The rearrangement joins TRBV25-1 to TRBJ2-4; TRBD1 matches at 8 bases. V gave up 0 bases and J gave up 9 bases; unmatched junction bases: 10. The CDR3 is made up of 16 amino acids. Germline CDR1 reads MGHDK; CDR2 reads SYGVNS. CDR3 coding DNA: TGTGCCAGCAGTGAATATTCCGACAGGGGAATTGGCATTCAGTACTTC. Translating gives CASSEYSDRGIGIQYF.

The chain couples TRBV28 to TRBJ2-7; D gene unclear. The V gene's germline CDR1 is MDHEN and CDR2 SYDVKM. Trimming took off 2 bases at V and 10 bases at J, with 12 bases between the two ends. This CDR3 region has 12 residues. The DNA of the CDR3 is TGTGCCAGCAGTTTAATCGGAGTGCAACAGTACTTC. Its translation: CASSLIGVQQYF.

V is TRBV20-1 and J is TRBJ2-1; 12 bases map to TRBD2. The V and J ends lost 3 bases and 4 bases, in that order; junction bases with no gene match: 10. The CDR3 has 17 amino acids. CDR1 and CDR2 from the germline V gene are DFQATT and SNEGSKA (reference sequence). The CDR3 sequence is CSASLASGGALYNEQFF. The CDR3 DNA follows: TGCAGTGCTAGCCTCGCTAGCGGGGGGGCTCTTTACAATGAGCAGTTCTTC.